The 22 T cell receptor beta chains below come from one sample, sequenced in a study of cytomegalovirus exposure and HLA in healthy donors. This PCR relied on a set of 60 Vbeta primers and 13 Jbeta primers. The method was immunoSEQ multiplex PCR; TCRdb's version includes in-frame clones alone and lacks a portion of them. The sample includes over 110,000 clones, 80% of them seen just once. Sequenced: PBMCs. These receptor sequences come from a man aged 40-49 years in good health and CMV-seronegative.

This clone occurred once. The chain has TRBV11-2 and TRBJ2-7, with D perhaps matching TRBD2 (5 bases). Germline lookup yields CDR1 SGHAT and CDR2 FQNNGV. V was trimmed by 2 bases and J by 1 base, leaving 15 bases between them. This CDR3 is built from 16 residues. The CDR3 reads CASSLPRTGLSYEQYF. CDR3 nucleotides: TGTGCCAGCAGCTTACCCAGGACGGGGTTATCCTACGAGCAGTACTTC.

This chain uses TRBV27 with TRBJ1-5; 7 bases are a match to TRBD1. The CDR3 has 17 amino acids. Losses at the gene ends were 5 bases for V and 2 bases for J; bases not matched to a gene: 12. Germline V lookup: CDR1 MNHEY, CDR2 SMNVEV (reference sequence). CDR3: CASSALRGQGGNQPQHF. The CDR3 nucleotides read TGTGCCAGCAGTGCTCTAAGGGGGCAAGGCGGCAATCAGCCCCAGCATTTT.

This clone has a single count. The chain's CDR3 is CASSTVRGPQETQYF. CDR3 nucleotide sequence: TGTGCCAGCAGTACGGTCAGGGGGCCCCAAGAGACCCAGTACTTC. The chain is built from TRBV27 and TRBJ2-5, with TRBD1 matching 8 bases. This CDR3 comprises 15 residues. The ends lost 5 bases at V and 1 base at J; junction bases unmatched: 6. Germline V lookup: CDR1 MNHEY, CDR2 SMNVEV (reference sequence).

This clone was detected only once. The V gene is TRBV6-1, the J gene TRBJ1-2; possibly TRBD1 for D (5 bases). This CDR3 spans 14 amino acids. Germline-derived CDR1 and CDR2 are MNHNS and SASEGT. Trimming took off 2 bases at V and 4 bases at J, with 11 bases between the two ends. The CDR3 here is CASSEWGHGYGYTF. The CDR3, as DNA: TGTGCCAGCAGTGAATGGGGCCACGGCTATGGCTACACCTTC.

This CDR3 is CATAQGWGSNYGYTF. The DNA for the CDR3 is TGTGCCACCGCACAGGGGTGGGGATCTAACTATGGCTACACCTTC. The V and J genes are TRBV15 and TRBJ1-2; TRBD1 matches at 7 bases. Germline CDR1 LNHNV, CDR2 YYDKDF (reference sequence). The CDR3 spans 15 residues. Unmatched junction bases numbered 9, after V lost 8 bases and J lost 0 bases.

The rearrangement links TRBV4-3 to TRBJ2-1; weak D call: TRBD2 (6 bases). The V end lost 2 bases, the J end lost 4 bases, and 12 bases lay between the germline ends. Looked up from germline, CDR1 is LGHNA and CDR2 is YSLEER. This CDR3 has 15 amino acids. In DNA, the CDR3 is TGCGCCAGCAGCCAACACGGGACTGTATACAATGAGCAGTTCTTC. Translating it yields CASSQHGTVYNEQFF.

The chain carries TRBV7-9 and TRBJ1-2, with TRBD1 identical over 8 bases. This CDR3 is 13 amino acids long. In germline, CDR1 is SEHNR, CDR2 FQNEAQ (reference sequence). Unmatched junction bases numbered 6, after V lost 6 bases and J lost 6 bases. Here the CDR3 reads CASSSQGAHGYTF. For the CDR3, the DNA is TGTGCCAGCAGTTCTCAGGGGGCGCATGGCTACACCTTC. The variable domain in full, completed from reference TRBV7-9 and TRBJ1-2, reads DTGVSQNPRHKITKRGQNVTFRCDPISEHNRLYWYRQTLGQGPEFLTYFQNEAQLEKSRLLSDRFSAERPKGSFSTLEIQRTEQGDSAMYLCASSSQGAHGYTFGSGTRLTVV.

V is TRBV18 and J is TRBJ2-1, with 7 nucleotides matching TRBD1. The germline V gene has CDR1 KGHSH and CDR2 LQKENI. The CDR3 consists of 20 residues. Trimming at V came to 0 bases and at J to 3 bases, leaving 17 bases not matched to a gene. The CDR3 region has the DNA TGTGCCAGCTCACCACCGGCAGGGGGACCATATGGAGGCATCTACAATGAGCAGTTCTTC. Its translation: CASSPPAGGPYGGIYNEQFF.

The J gene is TRBJ1-2, the V gene TRBV7-9; D unclear. The CDR3 loop spans 13 amino acids. CDR1 is SEHNR and CDR2 is FQNEAQ in the germline V gene (reference sequence). Deletions cut 1 base from V and 6 bases from J, with 9 bases between. CDR3 sequence: CASSLVAGDGYTF. DNA of the CDR3: TGTGCCAGCAGCTTAGTCGCAGGCGATGGCTACACCTTC.

The rearrangement uses TRBV30 and TRBJ2-6; 13 nucleotides align to TRBD2. Germline V CDR1 and CDR2: GTSNPN, SVGIG (reference sequence). CDR3 length: 16 residues. The V segment lost 6 bases and the J segment 2 bases; nucleotides outside the gene matches: 4. The CDR3 sequence: CACPLAGGTGANVLTF. CDR3 DNA: TGTGCCTGCCCACTAGCGGGGGGGACTGGGGCCAACGTCCTGACTTTC.

This rearrangement joins TRBV4-3 to TRBJ2-3, with D possibly matching TRBD2 (7 bases). V lost 1 base and J lost 4, with 12 bases in between. Per the germline V gene, CDR1 is LGHNA and CDR2 is YSLEER. The CDR3 runs 15 residues. CDR3 amino acids: CASSQGGGAADTQYF. The CDR3 DNA is TGCGCCAGCAGCCAAGGTGGGGGGGCCGCAGATACGCAGTATTTT.

The chain uses TRBV5-5 and TRBJ2-6; D uncertain. Germline lookup yields CDR1 SGHKS and CDR2 YYEKEE (reference sequence). This CDR3 is 15 amino acids long. The V and J ends lost 3 bases and 0 bases respectively, with 7 bases between them. Written as DNA, the CDR3 is TGTGCCAGCAGCTCCCCCCTCTCTGGGGCCAACGTCCTGACTTTC. This sequence encodes CASSSPLSGANVLTF.

The chain couples TRBV5-1 to TRBJ2-2; no clear D gene. The CDR3 runs 14 residues. The germline V gene has CDR1 SGHRS and CDR2 YFSETQ. The germline V and J ends were trimmed by 0 bases and 7 bases, with 10 bases remaining between them. The CDR3 sequence is CASSLDRTGGELFF. The DNA of the CDR3 is TGCGCCAGCAGCTTGGATCGCACCGGCGGGGAGCTGTTTTTT.

The chain joins TRBV19 to TRBJ1-4; weak D call: TRBD1 (6 bases). The CDR3 has 14 residues. V was cut by 6 bases and J by 4 bases, with 12 bases left in between. The germline gives CDR1 LNHDA, CDR2 SQIVND (reference sequence). The CDR3 is CASRTTGGNEKLFF. In DNA form, the CDR3 reads TGTGCCAGTAGAACGACAGGCGGTAATGAAAAACTGTTTTTT.

The chain carries TRBV11-3 and TRBJ2-2, with D hard to call. CDR1 and CDR2 (germline): SGHNT, YENEEA. This CDR3 is 16 amino acids long. Deletions cut 5 bases from V and 1 base from J, with 14 bases between. Here the CDR3 reads CASSLSINLNTGELFF. The CDR3 nucleotides are TGTGCCAGCAGCCTTAGCATAAATTTGAACACCGGGGAGCTGTTTTTT.

A word on this clone: The identical CDR3 is also encoded by other nucleotide sequences in the sample. The V and J genes are TRBV9 and TRBJ1-1; D not resolved. The CDR3 loop spans 14 amino acids. Germline V CDR1 and CDR2: SGDLS, YYNGEE. Trimming left V 0 bases short and J 1 base short, with 7 bases between. The CDR3 nucleotides read TGTGCCAGCAGCGTAGTCGGAGGGAACACTGAAGCTTTCTTT. Residues: CASSVVGGNTEAFF.

The chain uses TRBV30 and TRBJ2-7; 8 positions agree with TRBD1. CDR1 and CDR2 from the germline V gene are GTSNPN and SVGIG (reference sequence). V trimming: 5 bases; J trimming: 3 bases; junction bases outside the gene matches: 3. The CDR3 has 12 amino acids. CDR3 in DNA: TGTGCCTGGGGGACAGGCCTCTACGAGCAGTACTTC. Translated: CAWGTGLYEQYF. The full variable domain, in which reference TRBV30 and TRBJ2-7 provide the parts outside the CDR3, is SQTIHQWPATLVQPVGSPLSLECTVEGTSNPNLYWYRQAAGRGLQLLFYSVGIGQISSEVPQNLSASRPQDRQFILSSKKLLLSDSGFYLCAWGTGLYEQYFGPGTRLTVT.

The chain recombines TRBV7-8 with TRBJ1-3, with 7 bases identical to TRBD1. CDR1 is SGHVS and CDR2 is FQNEAQ in the germline V gene. With 4 bases clipped from V and 4 bases from J, the junction kept 4 bases outside the gene matches. The CDR3 is 14 amino acids. This chain's CDR3 is CASSSGTVGNTIYF. The CDR3, as DNA: TGTGCCAGCAGCTCCGGGACAGTGGGAAACACCATATATTTT. Using reference TRBV7-8 and TRBJ1-3 for the parts outside the CDR3, the full variable domain is GAGVSQSPRYKVAKRGQDVALRCDPISGHVSLFWYQQALGQGPEFLTYFQNEAQLDKSGLPSDRFFAERPEGSVSTLKIQRTQQEDSAVYLCASSSGTVGNTIYFGEGSWLTVV.

This sequence joins TRBV9 and TRBJ1-4; D is ambiguous. CDR3 length equals 14 residues. Per the germline V gene, CDR1 is SGDLS and CDR2 is YYNGEE. Deletions cut 0 bases from V and 7 bases from J, with 10 bases between. As DNA, the CDR3 is TGTGCCAGCAGCGTAGGTGCAGTTGGTGAAAAACTGTTTTTT. It codes for CASSVGAVGEKLFF.

The chain joins TRBV2 to TRBJ2-3, with D tentatively TRBD1 (5 bases). The CDR3 runs 12 residues. CDR1 and CDR2 (germline): SNHLY, FYNNEI. V was cut by 6 bases and J by 5 bases, with 9 bases left in between. CDR3 in DNA: TGTGCCAGCAGACCCACAGGAGATACGCAGTATTTT. It yields the protein CASRPTGDTQYF. The full variable domain, completed using reference TRBV2 and TRBJ2-3, is EPEVTQTPSHQVTQMGQEVILRCVPISNHLYFYWYRQILGQKVEFLVSFYNNEISEKSEIFDDQFSVERPDGSNFTLKIRSTKLEDSAMYFCASRPTGDTQYFGPGTRLTVL.

V usage is TRBV10-2 and J usage is TRBJ2-5; 8 positions agree with TRBD1. This CDR3 has 16 amino acids. Germline loops: CDR1 WSHSY, CDR2 SAAADI. The V gene end was trimmed by 6 bases and the J gene end by 0 bases; junction bases not matched to a gene: 9. The CDR3 DNA reads TGCGCCAGCAGACGCGGGACAGGCCTGTACCAAGAGACCCAGTACTTC. It translates to CASRRGTGLYQETQYF.

The chain links TRBV27 to TRBJ1-6; 12 bases match TRBD1. The CDR3 extends over 14 amino acids. V was clipped by 7 bases and J by 12 bases; unmatched bases: 7. Per the germline V gene, CDR1 is MNHEY and CDR2 is SMNVEV (reference sequence). CDR3 sequence (DNA): TGTGCCAGCACTAGGGACAGGGGGCTCCTACCCCTCCACTTT. Translated, it gives CASTRDRGLLPLHF.